These 15 T cell receptor beta chains were all obtained from the same sample, sequenced in a study of cytomegalovirus exposure and HLA in healthy donors. The PCR ran on 60 Vbeta and 13 Jbeta primers. The assay was immunoSEQ multiplex PCR, and TCRdb's table has in-frame clones only and misses some. The repertoire consists of more than 65,000 clones, with over 75% occurring once and the leading ten covering 5.5% to 7.5%. Sequences were obtained from PBMCs. The receptors were sampled from a female donor in good health and CMV-seronegative.

This sequence joins TRBV30 and TRBJ2-1; 11 bases line up with TRBD1. The CDR3 contains 14 residues. Germline V lookup: CDR1 GTSNPN, CDR2 SVGIG (reference sequence). V was pared by 1 base and J by 15 bases, with 11 bases of the junction left unmatched. The DNA of the CDR3 is TGTGCCTGGAGTGCTTCCCGGACAGGGGGCCTCCGGTTCTTC. Amino acids: CAWSASRTGGLRFF.

The chain links TRBV2 to TRBJ2-3; the D gene is possibly TRBD1 (5 bases). Per the germline V gene, CDR1 is SNHLY and CDR2 is FYNNEI. Trimming took 9 bases from V and 6 from J, leaving 16 bases between them. This CDR3 is 13 amino acids long. This chain's CDR3 is CASSRAGMDTQYF. CDR3 bases: TGTGCCAGTAGCAGGGCAGGGATGGATACGCAGTATTTT. Together with reference TRBV2 and TRBJ2-3, the CDR3 gives the full variable domain: EPEVTQTPSHQVTQMGQEVILRCVPISNHLYFYWYRQILGQKVEFLVSFYNNEISEKSEIFDDQFSVERPDGSNFTLKIRSTKLEDSAMYFCASSRAGMDTQYFGPGTRLTVL.

Only a few counts were recorded for this clone. The chain links TRBV5-8 to TRBJ2-1; 9 nucleotides match TRBD1. Trimming at V came to 0 bases and at J to 15 bases, leaving 4 bases not matched to a gene. This CDR3 is 12 amino acids long. CDR1 is SGHTS, CDR2 YDEGEE, per germline. Here the CDR3 reads CASSLVTGQGFF. The DNA for the CDR3 is TGTGCCAGCAGCTTGGTCACGGGACAGGGGTTCTTC.

This chain connects TRBV4-2 to TRBJ2-7; D is perhaps TRBD1 (6 bases). This CDR3 is 14 amino acids long. Germline V gene sequence: CDR1 LGHNA, CDR2 YNFKEQ. Trimming shortened V by 3 bases and J by 2 bases, and 11 bases separated the two germline ends. The CDR3 region is CASSQRGNPYEQYF. The CDR3 DNA reads TGTGCCAGCAGCCAGAGGGGGAATCCCTACGAGCAGTACTTC.

This sequence joins TRBV29-1 and TRBJ2-2; tentative D call: TRBD2 (6 bases). This CDR3 has 12 amino acids. Germline CDR1 and CDR2: SQVTM and ANQGSEA. Trimming left V 7 bases short and J 5 bases short, with 11 bases between. The CDR3 reads CSGSGGTGELFF. CDR3 DNA sequence: TGCAGCGGTAGCGGAGGGACCGGGGAGCTGTTTTTT.

The CDR3 spells CASSSGTGGWSAFF. CDR3 DNA: TGTGCCAGCAGCTCTGGGACAGGGGGATGGTCAGCTTTCTTT. The genes are TRBV7-9 and TRBJ1-1, with 11 bases aligning to TRBD1. This CDR3 comprises 14 residues. Germline loops: CDR1 SEHNR, CDR2 FQNEAQ (reference sequence). Trimming at V came to 4 bases and at J to 10 bases, leaving 8 bases not matched to a gene.

This chain joins TRBV2 and TRBJ2-5; 8 bases match TRBD1. This CDR3 is built from 14 residues. Trimming at V came to 6 bases and at J to 3 bases, leaving 6 bases not matched to a gene. Per the germline V gene, CDR1 is SNHLY and CDR2 is FYNNEI. The CDR3 protein is CASRIGQGEETQYF. CDR3 sequence (DNA): TGTGCCAGCAGGATAGGACAGGGAGAAGAGACCCAGTACTTC.

The J gene is TRBJ1-1, the V gene TRBV5-1, with 10 bases fitting TRBD1. The CDR3 totals 16 residues. Germline loops: CDR1 SGHRS, CDR2 YFSETQ. Unmatched junction bases numbered 13, after V lost 5 bases and J lost 6 bases. The CDR3 DNA reads TGCGCCAGCAGTAGGGACAGGGGTGGGGGTGGTCCTGAAGCTTTCTTT. This sequence encodes CASSRDRGGGGPEAFF.

The V call is TRBV6-1, the J call TRBJ1-5; 7 bases align to TRBD1. With V trimmed by 1 base and J by 7 bases, 4 bases remained unmatched. Germline CDR1 reads MNHNS; CDR2 reads SASEGT. The CDR3 length is 14 residues. The CDR3 sequence: CASSEDRGWQPQHF. CDR3 DNA: TGTGCCAGCAGTGAAGACAGGGGCTGGCAGCCCCAGCATTTT.

V usage is TRBV6-1 and J usage is TRBJ1-3; D not certain. V lost 4 bases to trimming and J lost 3 bases, with 13 bases between them. Germline V gene sequence: CDR1 MNHNS, CDR2 SASEGT. The CDR3 contains 15 residues. In nucleotides, the CDR3 is TGTGCCAGCAGTGCCCTCAACAGCTTTGGAAACACCATATATTTT. Protein: CASSALNSFGNTIYF.

The table lists this clone with a count of one. V gene TRBV19 combines with J gene TRBJ1-2, with TRBD1 matching over 9 bases. The CDR3 runs to 12 residues. CDR1 and CDR2 from the germline V gene are LNHDA and SQIVND (reference sequence). CDR3 sequence: CASTQGAYGYTF. CDR3 nucleotides: TGTGCATCTACACAGGGGGCCTATGGCTACACCTTC.

The V call is TRBV6-5, the J call TRBJ2-4; possibly TRBD2 for D (6 bases). Germline loops: CDR1 MNHEY, CDR2 SVGAGI. This CDR3 has 15 residues. The V end was cut by 0 bases, the J end by 2 bases, with 8 bases between. CDR3 residues: CASSYSAGPKNIQYF. CDR3 nucleotide sequence: TGTGCCAGCAGTTACTCCGCGGGGCCCAAAAACATTCAGTACTTC.

The chain joins TRBV7-9 to TRBJ2-3; D perhaps matches TRBD1 (5 bases). CDR1 is SEHNR, CDR2 FQNEAQ, per germline (reference sequence). V dropped 5 bases and J dropped 1 base, with 10 bases sitting between them. This CDR3 has 14 residues. The CDR3 DNA follows: TGTGCCAGCAGCCCAGGGTTTGGCACAGATACGCAGTATTTT. This codes for CASSPGFGTDTQYF.

This clone was seen only a few times. This chain joins TRBV29-1 and TRBJ2-2; no clear D. Germline V gene lookup returns CDR1 SQVTM and CDR2 ANQGSEA. Trimming pared 1 base from V and 3 bases from J, leaving 6 bases between. CDR3 length equals 13 residues. This CDR3 reads CSVEVRDTGELFF. CDR3 coding DNA: TGCAGCGTTGAAGTCCGGGACACCGGGGAGCTGTTTTTT.

This clone was found once. The chain couples TRBV28 to TRBJ2-7; tentative D call: TRBD2 (6 bases). The germline V and J ends were trimmed by 4 bases and 4 bases, with 17 bases remaining between them. The V gene's germline CDR1 is MDHEN and CDR2 SYDVKM. This CDR3 is 15 amino acids long. CDR3 protein: CASSSPGTPGYEQYF. The CDR3 DNA sequence: TGTGCCAGCAGTTCTCCCGGGACTCCAGGATACGAGCAGTACTTC.